These 29 T cell receptor beta chains share one sample of origin, sequenced in a study of blood T cell repertoires in COVID-19. The table came from immunoSEQ multiplex PCR; TCRdb's copy has only in-frame clones and leaves some out. The table has about 70,000 clones, about four fifths seen once. The sequenced sample was peripheral blood. The receptors were gathered from an older woman with acute or convalescent COVID-19.

This clone is a singleton in its sample. This chain connects TRBV9 to TRBJ2-7; D might be TRBD2 (5 bases). Trimming took off 0 bases at V and 6 bases at J, with 13 bases between the two ends. The CDR3 extends over 14 amino acids. Per the germline V gene, CDR1 is SGDLS and CDR2 is YYNGEE. The CDR3 protein is CASSVVGRGSEQYF. DNA of the CDR3: TGTGCCAGCAGCGTAGTGGGTCGGGGAAGCGAGCAGTACTTC.

The J gene is TRBJ2-1, the V gene TRBV4-3; 8 bases are shared with TRBD2. Germline V gene lookup returns CDR1 LGHNA and CDR2 YSLEER. The length of the CDR3 is 15 residues. With V trimmed by 4 bases and J by 0 bases, 2 bases remained unmatched. CDR3 nucleotides: TGCGCCAGCAGCCTTCTAGCGGGCTCCTACAATGAGCAGTTCTTC. Its translation is CASSLLAGSYNEQFF.

The chain recombines TRBV6-5 with TRBJ1-2; maybe TRBD1 (6 bases). This CDR3 region has 14 residues. Germline V gives CDR1 MNHEY, CDR2 SVGAGI. V shed 7 bases and J shed 4 bases, with 16 bases lying between them. The CDR3 bases are TGTGCCAGCAAAATAGACCAGGGGTTCTATGGCTACACCTTC. It codes for CASKIDQGFYGYTF.

The V and J genes are TRBV7-6 and TRBJ1-4; 8 bases match TRBD1. V dropped 0 bases and J dropped 10; count of bases not matched to a gene: 7. The length of the CDR3 is 15 residues. The germline CDR1 and CDR2 sequences are SGHVS and FNYEAQ. The CDR3 coding sequence is TGTGCCAGCAGCTTAGCTGACAGGGGCGGCGTAAAACTGTTTTTT. This sequence encodes CASSLADRGGVKLFF.

This clone was observed a single time. V usage is TRBV7-3 and J usage is TRBJ1-2; 7 nucleotides align to TRBD1. Looked up from germline, CDR1 is SGHTA and CDR2 is FQGTGA. V lost 1 base to trimming and J lost 6 bases; unmatched junction nucleotides: 5. The CDR3 loop spans 14 amino acids. DNA of the CDR3: TGTGCCAGCAGCTTAAGAGGGGGCGGAGATGGCTACACCTTC. This translates into CASSLRGGGDGYTF.

CDR3 loop: CASSLVSGGETQYF. The CDR3 region has the DNA TGCGCCAGCAGCTTGGTTTCCGGGGGGGAGACCCAGTACTTC. The gene calls are TRBV5-1 and TRBJ2-5; 7 nucleotides line up with TRBD2. With V trimmed by 0 bases and J by 5 bases, 4 bases remained unmatched. Germline V gene sequence: CDR1 SGHRS, CDR2 YFSETQ. The CDR3 consists of 14 residues.

In this sample, this clone turned up once. This chain connects TRBV7-6 to TRBJ2-5; TRBD1 aligns across 9 bases. The germline gives CDR1 SGHVS, CDR2 FNYEAQ. The CDR3 runs 16 residues. Germline trimming cut 1 base from V and 5 bases from J; bases unmatched to any gene: 8. CDR3 sequence: CASSLGKGQGIETQYF. The CDR3 bases are TGTGCCAGCAGCTTAGGCAAGGGACAGGGTATTGAGACCCAGTACTTC.

The chain joins TRBV6-6 to TRBJ1-2, with 7 positions matching TRBD1. V trimming: 5 bases; J trimming: 7 bases; junction bases outside the gene matches: 16. Per germline, CDR1 MNHNY and CDR2 SVGAGI (reference sequence). The CDR3 consists of 16 residues. Here the CDR3 reads CASSPPGQATMAGYTF. CDR3 DNA sequence: TGTGCCAGCAGTCCCCCCGGACAGGCAACGATGGCTGGCTACACCTTC.

This clone was picked up one time. The rearrangement uses TRBV12-3 or TRBV12-4 and TRBJ2-3; D not resolved. The CDR3 is 11 amino acids. V was clipped by 5 bases and J by 6 bases, with 6 bases between them. The CDR3 DNA follows: TGTGCCAGCAGTCAGAGGGATACGCAGTATTTT. It codes for CASSQRDTQYF.

The rearrangement joins TRBV6-5 to TRBJ2-1; TRBD1 might be the D (7 bases). The CDR3 spans 15 residues. Per germline, CDR1 MNHEY and CDR2 SVGAGI. The V end lost 8 bases, the J end lost 4 bases, and 18 bases lay between the germline ends. The CDR3 spells CASSRGDRRYNEQFF. The CDR3 DNA is TGTGCCAGCTCCCGCGGGGACAGACGATACAATGAGCAGTTCTTC.

This clone came up once. The V gene is TRBV7-6, the J gene TRBJ2-6; 8 bases agree with TRBD1. This CDR3 has 17 residues. Germline assignment: CDR1 SGHVS and CDR2 FNYEAQ. V shed 5 bases, J shed 0 bases, and the junction held 6 bases outside the gene matches. The CDR3 reads CASSPGTGHSGANVLTF. The DNA of the CDR3 is TGTGCCAGCAGCCCGGGGACAGGCCACTCTGGGGCCAACGTCCTGACTTTC.

The gene calls are TRBV18 and TRBJ2-3; 12 bases fit TRBD1. CDR3 length equals 20 residues. The V gene end was trimmed by 3 bases and the J gene end by 3 bases; junction bases not matched to a gene: 16. CDR1 is KGHSH and CDR2 is LQKENI in the germline V gene. The DNA of the CDR3 is TGTGCCAGCTCACCCCCCTTCCGGGACAGGGGGCGTGGACGAACAGATACGCAGTATTTT. This encodes CASSPPFRDRGRGRTDTQYF.

This chain uses TRBV2 with TRBJ1-6; D may be TRBD1 (6 bases). Deletions cut 4 bases from V and 6 bases from J, with 13 bases between. Germline V gives CDR1 SNHLY, CDR2 FYNNEI. The CDR3 is made up of 15 amino acids. DNA for the CDR3: TGTGCCAGCAGTGGATACGGGACAAGTAATTCACCCCTCCACTTT. Translation gives CASSGYGTSNSPLHF. The entire variable domain, with the rest obtained from reference TRBV2 and TRBJ1-6, is as follows: EPEVTQTPSHQVTQMGQEVILRCVPISNHLYFYWYRQILGQKVEFLVSFYNNEISEKSEIFDDQFSVERPDGSNFTLKIRSTKLEDSAMYFCASSGYGTSNSPLHFGNGTRLTVT.

The V call is TRBV7-3, the J call TRBJ1-2; no clear D gene. This CDR3 comprises 14 residues. The ends were cut back, 1 base at V and 8 bases at J, with 14 bases in the middle. From germline, CDR1 is SGHTA and CDR2 FQGTGA. In DNA form, the CDR3 reads TGTGCCAGCAGCTTAAACCCAGTTGGAGGCGGCTACACCTTC. Protein product: CASSLNPVGGGYTF.

This clone was observed a few times. The genes are TRBV6-5 and TRBJ2-7; tentative D call: TRBD1 (5 bases). The germline V and J ends were trimmed by 7 bases and 5 bases, with 21 bases remaining between them. There are 15 residues in the CDR3. The germline CDR1 and CDR2 sequences are MNHEY and SVGAGI. The CDR3 sequence is CASTYFTQGSDEQYF. The DNA of the CDR3 is TGTGCCAGCACTTATTTCACTCAGGGATCGGACGAGCAGTACTTC.

The J gene is TRBJ2-7, the V gene TRBV5-8, with unresolved D. Germline CDR1 reads SGHTS; CDR2 reads YDEGEE. CDR3 length: 10 residues. With 5 bases removed from V and 4 bases from J, the gap between germline ends came to 4 bases. The CDR3 reads CASSLYEQYF. The CDR3 nucleotides read TGTGCCAGCAGTCTATACGAGCAGTACTTC.

This chain uses TRBV20-1 with TRBJ2-3; D possibly corresponds to TRBD2 (5 bases). The length of the CDR3 is 10 residues. V was trimmed by 6 bases and J by 9 bases, leaving 10 bases between them. Looked up from germline, CDR1 is DFQATT and CDR2 is SNEGSKA (reference sequence). The CDR3 sequence is CSAGLRTQYF. In DNA form, the CDR3 reads TGCAGTGCCGGACTCCGAACGCAGTATTTT.

In DNA form, the CDR3 reads TGTGCCAGCAGCAAAGTGTCCGGGGGGTGCTCCTACGAGCAGTACTTC. This encodes CASSKVSGGCSYEQYF. The rearrangement uses TRBV21-1 and TRBJ2-7; the table assigns TRBD2, which was not confirmed against the DNA. TRBV21-1 constitutes a pseudogene. The CDR3 spans 16 residues.

V usage is TRBV12-2 and J usage is TRBJ1-1; the table names TRBD1, a call not compared with the DNA. TRBV12-2 is designated a pseudogene. The CDR3 contains 17 residues. The CDR3 sequence: CASRPQTGGDWNTEAFF. The CDR3 DNA reads TGTGCAAGTCGCCCCCAGACAGGGGGCGATTGGAACACTGAAGCTTTCTTT.

The J gene is TRBJ1-3, the V gene TRBV5-1; 7 bases map to TRBD1. The length of the CDR3 is 14 residues. From germline, CDR1 is SGHRS and CDR2 YFSETQ. Germline trimming cut 3 bases from V and 5 bases from J; bases unmatched to any gene: 5. This chain's CDR3 is CASSYGQERNTIYF. Written as DNA, the CDR3 is TGCGCCAGCAGCTACGGACAGGAACGAAACACCATATATTTT.

This rearrangement joins TRBV7-8 to TRBJ2-5, with D perhaps TRBD2 (5 bases). V gave up 2 bases and J gave up 2 bases, with 12 bases separating them. The CDR3 is made up of 15 amino acids. The V gene's germline CDR1 is SGHVS and CDR2 FQNEAQ. As DNA, the CDR3 is TGTGCCAGCAGCTTATCGAGGGCCGCGCAAGAGACCCAGTACTTC. This translates into CASSLSRAAQETQYF.

The chain joins TRBV7-2 to TRBJ1-2; possible D gene TRBD1, 5 bases. The ends were cut back, 1 base at V and 2 bases at J, with 14 bases in the middle. Germline lookup yields CDR1 SGHTA and CDR2 FQGNSA. This CDR3 is built from 16 residues. The CDR3 DNA is TGTGCCAGCAGCTTAGTACCTAAGACAGACAACTATGGCTACACCTTC. This gives the protein CASSLVPKTDNYGYTF.

This chain joins TRBV29-1 and TRBJ2-5; 11 nucleotides agree with TRBD1. V lost 1 base and J lost 2; bases outside the gene matches: 0. From germline, CDR1 is SQVTM and CDR2 ANQGSEA. The CDR3 runs to 14 residues. The CDR3 loop is CSVEGDRGQETQYF. In DNA form, the CDR3 reads TGCAGCGTTGAAGGGGACAGGGGGCAAGAGACCCAGTACTTC.

The genes are TRBV4-2 and TRBJ2-1; 11 bases fit TRBD2. V shed 0 bases, J shed 4 bases, and the junction held 5 bases outside the gene matches. CDR3 length equals 17 residues. In germline, CDR1 is LGHNA, CDR2 YNFKEQ. The CDR3 loop reads CASSQELLAGAYNEQFF. CDR3 nucleotides: TGTGCCAGCAGCCAAGAGCTACTAGCGGGGGCTTACAATGAGCAGTTCTTC.

This clone was detected once. The chain joins TRBV29-1 to TRBJ1-1; perhaps TRBD1 as D (6 bases). Per the germline V gene, CDR1 is SQVTM and CDR2 is ANQGSEA. The germline V and J ends were trimmed by 5 bases and 4 bases, with 11 bases remaining between them. The CDR3 has 12 residues. CDR3 sequence (DNA): TGCAGCGTTAGACAGGTCGGCACTGAAGCTTTCTTT. Protein: CSVRQVGTEAFF.

This rearrangement joins TRBV6-5 to TRBJ2-7; tentative D call: TRBD2 (6 bases). The germline CDR1 and CDR2 sequences are MNHEY and SVGAGI. V was pared by 6 bases and J by 3 bases, with 12 bases between. The CDR3 has 13 residues. The DNA of the CDR3 is TGTGCCAGCAGCTTGGGACTTCTCTACGAGCAGTACTTC. Protein sequence: CASSLGLLYEQYF.

V and J are TRBV12-2 and TRBJ2-5; the D call in the table, TRBD2, was not verified against the DNA. TRBV12-2 is labeled a pseudogene. This CDR3 has 13 amino acids. CDR3 protein: CASRPRRSETQYF. The DNA of the CDR3 is TGTGCAAGTCGCCCTAGGCGGTCGGAGACCCAGTACTTC.

V usage is TRBV5-5 and J usage is TRBJ2-3, with 7 bases aligning to TRBD1. V dropped 4 bases and J dropped 2; count of bases not matched to a gene: 7. CDR3 length: 15 residues. In germline, CDR1 is SGHKS, CDR2 YYEKEE (reference sequence). This chain's CDR3 is CASSPGTVITDTQYF. For the CDR3, the DNA is TGTGCCAGCAGCCCGGGGACAGTTATCACAGATACGCAGTATTTT. Variable domain in full (rest from reference TRBV5-5 and TRBJ2-3): DAGVTQSPTHLIKTRGQQVTLRCSPISGHKSVSWYQQVLGQGPQFIFQYYEKEERGRGNFPDRFSARQFPNYSSELNVNALLLGDSALYLCASSPGTVITDTQYFGPGTRLTVL.

This clone was seen ten or more times. The rearrangement uses TRBV11-3 and TRBJ2-1, with TRBD1 matching 12 bases. The germline V gene has CDR1 SGHNT and CDR2 YENEEA. V dropped 6 bases and J dropped 7; count of bases not matched to a gene: 1. This CDR3 region has 13 residues. DNA for the CDR3: TGTGCCAGCAGGGGACAGGGGGCAAATGAGCAGTTCTTC. The encoded protein is CASRGQGANEQFF.